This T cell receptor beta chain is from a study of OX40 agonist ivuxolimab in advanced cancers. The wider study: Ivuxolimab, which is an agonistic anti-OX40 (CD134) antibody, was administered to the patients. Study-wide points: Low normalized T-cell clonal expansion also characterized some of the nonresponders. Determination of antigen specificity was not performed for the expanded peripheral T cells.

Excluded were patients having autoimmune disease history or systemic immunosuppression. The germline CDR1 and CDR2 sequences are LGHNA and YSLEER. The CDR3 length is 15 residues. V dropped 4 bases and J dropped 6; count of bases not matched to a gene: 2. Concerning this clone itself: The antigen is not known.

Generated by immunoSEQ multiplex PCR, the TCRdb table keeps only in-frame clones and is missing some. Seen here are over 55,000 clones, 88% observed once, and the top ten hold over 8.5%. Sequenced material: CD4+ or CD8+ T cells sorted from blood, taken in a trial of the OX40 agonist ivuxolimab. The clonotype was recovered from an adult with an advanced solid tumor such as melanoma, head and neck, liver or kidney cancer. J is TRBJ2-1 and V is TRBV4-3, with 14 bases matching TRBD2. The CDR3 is CASSRGLAGVNEQFF. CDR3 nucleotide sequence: TGCGCCAGCAGCCGGGGACTAGCGGGAGTCAATGAGCAGTTCTTC.